The source of this TCR beta chain is a study of T-cell reconstitution after alpha-beta-depleted transplantation in children. Study-wide results and limits: In some patients, recipient T cells and intrathymic progenitors surviving conditioning explained high day-60 diversity. Expanded clones from the graft, numbering several hundred, reportedly supplied alpha-beta T cells about two months after transplant.

V shed 5 bases and J shed 5 bases, with 21 bases lying between them. Germline CDR1 SGHTA, CDR2 FQGNSA. The length of the CDR3 is 17 residues. For this clonotype: Its antigen remains unknown.

Preparing the TCRbeta library involved the use of unique molecular identifiers. Each CDR3 protein is one row after TCRdb ran MiXCR on the PCR reads. Among about 210,000 distinct CDR3 sequences listed, around a sixth were seen once. The V call is TRBV7-2, the J call TRBJ1-4; D might be TRBD1 (6 bases). The input for sequencing was PBMCs, mostly from graft donor cells, taken 360 days after TCRalphabeta/CD19-depleted stem cell transplant. The receptor was derived from a male patient between 2 and 10 years old who had a stem cell transplant for acute lymphoblastic leukemia, so the T cells may come from the graft donor. The CDR3: CASSKRLGTTGNEKLFF. CDR3 DNA: TGTGCCAGCAGCAAAAGGCTTGGCACCACAGGGAATGAAAAACTGTTTTTT.